The 30 T cell receptor beta chains reported below all come from one sample, sequenced in a study of T cell changes during pregnancy in multiple sclerosis (dated by TCRdb to between 2018 and 2020). Receptors were amplified or captured by the immunoSEQ multiplex PCR assay. Held by TCRdb, this immuneACCESS table contains in-frame sequences only and omits some clones. Under half of the omission traces to an unresolved V gene where checked; the cause of the rest is unknown. For this sample there are fewer than 100,000 clones; about 92% appear just once. The top ten clonotypes cover 2.5% to 3% of the sample. The sample consisted of peripheral blood, taken after pregnancy. The receptors were sampled from a female donor in good health, enrolled as a control in a pregnancy study.

Concerning this clone: In the same sample, other DNA sequences code for this CDR3. The rearrangement links TRBV18 to TRBJ1-2; D not resolved. Per germline, CDR1 KGHSH and CDR2 LQKENI. This CDR3 spans 12 amino acids. V was pared by 6 bases and J by 5 bases, with 10 bases between. Written as DNA, the CDR3 is TGTGCCAGCTCGGAGGGCCCGTATGGCTACACCTTC. Translated: CASSEGPYGYTF.

This chain links TRBV18 with TRBJ2-6; D unresolved. From germline, CDR1 is KGHSH and CDR2 LQKENI. The length of the CDR3 is 17 residues. V was trimmed by 2 bases and J by 3 bases, leaving 14 bases between them. CDR3 coding DNA: TGTGCCAGCTCACCAGCCAGGATTGGCTTTGGGGCCAACGTCCTGACTTTC. The encoded protein is CASSPARIGFGANVLTF.

This chain links TRBV6-1 with TRBJ1-1; D remains ambiguous. The V and J ends lost 6 bases and 0 bases respectively, with 5 bases between them. In germline, CDR1 is MNHNS, CDR2 SASEGT. The CDR3 loop spans 12 amino acids. CDR3 nucleotides: TGTGCCAGCAGAACTTTGAACACTGAAGCTTTCTTT. Amino acids: CASRTLNTEAFF.

The chain uses TRBV28 and TRBJ2-3; D might be TRBD2 (6 bases). The CDR3 loop spans 18 amino acids. CDR1 is MDHEN and CDR2 is SYDVKM in the germline V gene. V was shortened by 1 base and J by 4 bases, with 21 bases between the two germline ends. CDR3 in amino acids: CASSLLWREGEVADTQYF. The CDR3 bases are TGTGCCAGCAGTTTATTGTGGAGGGAAGGAGAAGTGGCAGATACGCAGTATTTT.

The chain uses TRBV10-3 and TRBJ2-1; 8 bases line up with TRBD2. Germline values: CDR1 ENHRY, CDR2 SYGVKD. CDR3 length: 15 residues. V lost 4 bases to trimming and J lost 9 bases; unmatched junction nucleotides: 11. The DNA for the CDR3 is TGTGCCATCAGTGGGGGGCCGGGCGGGGGGCCTGAGCAGTTCTTC. It encodes CAISGGPGGGPEQFF.

The chain recombines TRBV7-9 with TRBJ1-1; 7 bases fit TRBD1. This CDR3 comprises 14 residues. J gave up 5 bases and V 2 bases, and 5 bases lay outside the gene matches. Germline lookup yields CDR1 SEHNR and CDR2 FQNEAQ (reference sequence). The DNA of the CDR3 is TGTGCCAGCAGCTTACCTAGGGGGCAAACTGAAGCTTTCTTT. Translating gives CASSLPRGQTEAFF.

The chain links TRBV25-1 to TRBJ1-1; D possibly corresponds to TRBD1 (6 bases). Germline-derived CDR1 and CDR2 are MGHDK and SYGVNS. The CDR3 has 15 amino acids. V dropped 4 bases and J dropped 5 bases, with 17 bases sitting between them. The CDR3 DNA reads as TGTGCCAGCAGTGGGACCCTGACAGGACGTACTGAAGCTTTCTTT. It encodes CASSGTLTGRTEAFF.

The table lists this clone with a few counts. This sequence joins TRBV2 and TRBJ1-5, with D unclear. This CDR3 comprises 13 residues. V lost 4 bases and J 4 bases, leaving 8 bases between the germline ends. Germline V gene sequence: CDR1 SNHLY, CDR2 FYNNEI. CDR3 bases: TGTGCCAGCAGTGTTGACATAAATCAGCCCCAGCATTTT. It specifies CASSVDINQPQHF.

The chain carries TRBV28 and TRBJ2-7, with TRBD1 matching 7 bases. With 6 bases clipped from V and 1 base from J, the junction kept 3 bases outside the gene matches. The germline gives CDR1 MDHEN, CDR2 SYDVKM. The CDR3 runs to 13 residues. The chain's CDR3 is CASSPGQSYEQYF. CDR3 DNA sequence: TGTGCCAGCAGCCCGGGACAGTCCTACGAGCAGTACTTC.

The chain is built from TRBV7-9 and TRBJ1-5; D remains ambiguous. This CDR3 is built from 12 residues. Deletions cut 6 bases from V and 4 bases from J, with 7 bases between. Germline V gives CDR1 SEHNR, CDR2 FQNEAQ (reference sequence). CDR3 loop: CASSIYNQPQHF. The CDR3 nucleotides read TGTGCCAGCAGTATTTATAATCAGCCCCAGCATTTT. The full variable domain, with the rest looked up from reference TRBV7-9 and TRBJ1-5, is DTGVSQNPRHKITKRGQNVTFRCDPISEHNRLYWYRQTLGQGPEFLTYFQNEAQLEKSRLLSDRFSAERPKGSFSTLEIQRTEQGDSAMYLCASSIYNQPQHFGDGTRLSIL.

This sequence joins TRBV2 and TRBJ1-1, with D possibly matching TRBD1 (5 bases). The CDR3 runs 14 residues. Germline V gene sequence: CDR1 SNHLY, CDR2 FYNNEI. The V gene lost 9 bases and the J gene lost 5 bases, with 19 bases spanning the gap. CDR3 in amino acids: CASGGGARMTEAFF. The CDR3 coding sequence is TGTGCCAGTGGGGGAGGGGCGCGGATGACTGAAGCTTTCTTT.

V gene TRBV5-4 combines with J gene TRBJ2-7; 9 bases match TRBD1. CDR3 size: 13 residues. V dropped 8 bases and J dropped 3; count of bases not matched to a gene: 6. The germline gives CDR1 SGHNT, CDR2 YYREEE (reference sequence). The CDR3 DNA follows: TGTGCCAGTGGCCCGGACAGGGGCTACGAGCAGTACTTC. Amino acids: CASGPDRGYEQYF.

This clone has a single count. The V call is TRBV7-8, the J call TRBJ2-1, with D tentatively TRBD2 (7 bases). This CDR3 is 15 amino acids long. Germline V gene lookup returns CDR1 SGHVS and CDR2 FQNEAQ. The germline V and J ends were trimmed by 5 bases and 7 bases, with 18 bases remaining between them. This CDR3 is CASSQGGGAGNEQFF. The CDR3 nucleotides read TGTGCCAGCAGCCAAGGTGGGGGGGCGGGGAATGAGCAGTTCTTC. Together with reference TRBV7-8 and TRBJ2-1, the CDR3 gives the full variable domain: GAGVSQSPRYKVAKRGQDVALRCDPISGHVSLFWYQQALGQGPEFLTYFQNEAQLDKSGLPSDRFFAERPEGSVSTLKIQRTQQEDSAVYLCASSQGGGAGNEQFFGPGTRLTVL.

J is TRBJ2-7 and V is TRBV10-3; D gene unclear. Between the trimmed V and J ends, which lost 7 bases and 5 bases, there was a span of 9 bases. Germline CDR1 and CDR2: ENHRY and SYGVKD. The CDR3 length is 11 residues. CDR3 in DNA: TGTGCCATCACCTCTGGAGACGAGCAGTACTTC. Translation: CAITSGDEQYF.

The chain recombines TRBV28 with TRBJ1-5; D is possibly TRBD1 (6 bases). Trimming removed 8 bases at V and 4 bases at J, with 15 bases between. The CDR3 runs 14 residues. CDR1 and CDR2 (germline): MDHEN, SYDVKM. The CDR3 is CASLRTGLNQPQHF. The DNA of the CDR3 is TGTGCCAGCCTTCGAACAGGGTTAAATCAGCCCCAGCATTTT. The complete variable domain, with remaining parts taken from reference TRBV28 and TRBJ1-5, reads DVKVTQSSRYLVKRTGEKVFLECVQDMDHENMFWYRQDPGLGLRLIYFSYDVKMKEKGDIPEGYSVSREKKERFSLILESASTNQTSMYLCASLRTGLNQPQHFGDGTRLSIL.

The chain links TRBV27 to TRBJ1-5; TRBD1 agrees at 8 bases. This CDR3 spans 17 amino acids. Germline V CDR1 and CDR2: MNHEY, SMNVEV (reference sequence). V lost 6 bases and J lost 0; bases outside the gene matches: 10. For the CDR3, the DNA is TGTGCCAGCAGCCCGGGCGGTACAGGGGGTAGCAATCAGCCCCAGCATTTT. It is translated as CASSPGGTGGSNQPQHF.

V gene TRBV7-9 combines with J gene TRBJ1-3; D is possibly TRBD1 (6 bases). Germline CDR1 SEHNR, CDR2 FQNEAQ (reference sequence). CDR3 size: 16 residues. The V end lost 6 bases, the J end lost 0 bases, and 15 bases lay between the germline ends. CDR3 DNA: TGTGCCAGCAGACAGACACAGGGCCCCTCTGGAAACACCATATATTTT. Translation: CASRQTQGPSGNTIYF.

V is TRBV9 and J is TRBJ2-2; 7 bases line up with TRBD2. Per germline, CDR1 SGDLS and CDR2 YYNGEE. The CDR3 is made up of 18 amino acids. J lost 3 bases, V lost 0 bases, and 11 bases had no gene match. This CDR3 is CASSVGRWGGLHTGELFF. CDR3 in DNA: TGTGCCAGCAGCGTAGGGAGATGGGGGGGTTTACACACCGGGGAGCTGTTTTTT.

This rearrangement joins TRBV28 to TRBJ2-1; D is perhaps TRBD2 (6 bases). The CDR3 extends over 18 amino acids. Trimming took 5 bases from V and 1 from J, leaving 21 bases between them. Germline loops: CDR1 MDHEN, CDR2 SYDVKM. The CDR3 region is CASSRPLGGGASYNEQFF. CDR3 coding DNA: TGTGCCAGCAGTCGCCCATTGGGCGGAGGGGCGTCCTACAATGAGCAGTTCTTC.

The rearrangement uses TRBV6-5 and TRBJ1-2; 7 positions agree with TRBD1. The CDR3 length is 14 residues. V lost 6 bases and J lost 7; bases outside the gene matches: 11. From germline, CDR1 is MNHEY and CDR2 SVGAGI. CDR3 DNA sequence: TGTGCCAGCAGCCAGGGACAGCCCCTCGGTGGCTACACCTTC. Protein product: CASSQGQPLGGYTF.

The chain uses TRBV28 and TRBJ1-5; TRBD1 is a possible D gene (6 bases). Trimming stripped 3 bases from V and 7 bases from J, with 13 bases between. Germline V gene lookup returns CDR1 MDHEN and CDR2 SYDVKM. This CDR3 has 14 residues. The DNA for the CDR3 is TGTGCCAGCAGTTTCATAGGGGGTGGGCAGCCCCAGCATTTT. Translating gives CASSFIGGGQPQHF.

The chain employs TRBV6-5 and TRBJ2-7; 12 positions match TRBD2. The CDR3 has 15 residues. Trimming at V came to 7 bases and at J to 5 bases, leaving 9 bases not matched to a gene. CDR1 and CDR2 (germline): MNHEY, SVGAGI. CDR3 residues: CASKIRLAGAHEQYF. CDR3 sequence (DNA): TGTGCCAGCAAGATAAGACTAGCGGGAGCTCACGAGCAGTACTTC.

The chain links TRBV6-6 to TRBJ2-7; weak D call: TRBD1 (6 bases). CDR1 and CDR2 from the germline V gene are MNHNY and SVGAGI (reference sequence). CDR3 length equals 15 residues. V was trimmed by 4 bases and J by 6 bases, leaving 19 bases between them. The CDR3 region has the DNA TGTGCCAGCAGTTCCCAAAAGACAGGTGTGGGCGAGCAGTACTTC. Translation gives CASSSQKTGVGEQYF.

This chain connects TRBV7-3 to TRBJ2-7, with D tentatively TRBD2 (5 bases). CDR1 and CDR2 from the germline V gene are SGHTA and FQGTGA. Trimming cost V 2 bases and J 6 bases, with 11 bases left between them. CDR3 length equals 13 residues. The CDR3 reads CASSLRERGEQYF. The DNA for the CDR3 is TGTGCCAGCAGCTTACGGGAACGAGGCGAGCAGTACTTC.

V gene TRBV11-2 combines with J gene TRBJ2-5; D gene ambiguous. V shed 1 base and J shed 3 bases, with 6 bases lying between them. There are 13 residues in the CDR3. Per germline, CDR1 SGHAT and CDR2 FQNNGV. The CDR3 spells CASSLVAEETQYF. CDR3 DNA: TGTGCCAGCAGCTTAGTGGCCGAAGAGACCCAGTACTTC.

The chain has TRBV7-9 and TRBJ1-5; D remains ambiguous. The CDR3 has 14 residues. CDR1 SEHNR and CDR2 FQNEAQ come from the germline V gene (reference sequence). Trimming pared 5 bases from V and 0 bases from J, leaving 8 bases between. The CDR3 spells CASSEEGSNQPQHF. The CDR3 DNA reads TGTGCCAGCAGCGAGGAGGGTAGCAATCAGCCCCAGCATTTT.

This rearrangement joins TRBV15 to TRBJ2-7; 10 positions match TRBD1. Trimming cost V 0 bases and J 3 bases; bases outside gene matches: 2. The CDR3 spans 15 residues. Germline-derived CDR1 and CDR2 are LNHNV and YYDKDF (reference sequence). The chain's CDR3 is CATSREGQGIYEQYF. The CDR3, as DNA: TGTGCCACCAGCAGAGAGGGACAGGGGATCTACGAGCAGTACTTC.

This chain joins TRBV5-4 and TRBJ2-7, with D maybe TRBD1 (6 bases). There are 14 residues in the CDR3. Trimming shortened V by 3 bases and J by 2 bases, and 12 bases separated the two germline ends. The germline V gene has CDR1 SGHNT and CDR2 YYREEE (reference sequence). CDR3 in DNA: TGTGCCAGCAGCTCGGCAGGGGCGCCCTACGAGCAGTACTTC. Its protein product is CASSSAGAPYEQYF.

This clone has a handful of counts. The chain couples TRBV9 to TRBJ2-3; D is unclear. Germline V CDR1 and CDR2: SGDLS, YYNGEE. The CDR3 has 17 residues. Trimming removed 0 bases from V and 4 bases from J, with 18 bases in between. The CDR3: CASSVGLGRAKADTQYF. In DNA form, the CDR3 reads TGTGCCAGCAGCGTAGGGCTAGGAAGAGCTAAAGCAGATACGCAGTATTTT.

The rearrangement links TRBV27 to TRBJ1-1; 7 bases fit TRBD1. The CDR3 runs to 13 residues. The germline gives CDR1 MNHEY, CDR2 SMNVEV (reference sequence). V lost 3 bases to trimming and J lost 4 bases; unmatched junction nucleotides: 2. The CDR3 DNA sequence: TGTGCCAGCAGTTTCACAGGGGCCACTGAAGCTTTCTTT. It encodes CASSFTGATEAFF.